This is a list of T cell receptor beta chains from one sample in a study of beta chain features in type 1 diabetes. Profiling relied on immunoSEQ multiplex PCR, and the TCRdb table lists in-frame clones only, not all of them. The data show under 150,000 clones, 7% to 10% seen once. Sample: central memory CD4+ T cells from blood. These receptors all stem from a man aged 25 to 40 with type 1 diabetes. CDR3s include the opening cysteine and the closing phenylalanine or tryptophan. D genes are given only for firm matches. For some rows the clone size is stated as once, few or many, or as a class when expanded; others skip it.

J gene: TRBJ2-1
D gene: -
V gene: TRBV27
clone size: -
CDR3 DNA: TGTGCCAGCACTTCGACGCGGGGGCGCAATGAGCAGTTCTTC
CDR3 protein: CASTSTRGRNEQFF

J gene: TRBJ2-3
D gene: -
V gene: TRBV5-1
clone size: -
CDR3 DNA: TGCGCCAGCAGCTTGGAGCTCGCGGATACGCAGTATTTT
CDR3 protein: CASSLELADTQYF

J gene: TRBJ1-2
D gene: TRBD1
V gene: TRBV18
clone size: few
CDR3 DNA: TGTGCCAGCTCACCACGAGAAGGACAGGGGGATGGCTACACCTTC
CDR3 protein: CASSPREGQGDGYTF

J gene: TRBJ2-2
D gene: -
V gene: TRBV6-5
clone size: -
CDR3 DNA: TGTGCCAGCAGTTCCTGGACAGAGAACACCGGGGAGCTGTTTTTT
CDR3 protein: CASSSWTENTGELFF

J gene: TRBJ2-4
D gene: -
V gene: TRBV7-2
clone size: -
CDR3 DNA: TGTGCCAGCAGCCCCTCGCGAGGGAACATTCAGTACTTC
CDR3 protein: CASSPSRGNIQYF

J gene: TRBJ1-1
D gene: -
V gene: TRBV19
clone size: -
CDR3 DNA: TGTGCCAGTATTCGTACAGGGTTCGGTCCTGAAGCTTTCTTT
CDR3 protein: CASIRTGFGPEAFF

J gene: TRBJ2-1
D gene: TRBD1
V gene: TRBV19
clone size: -
CDR3 DNA: TGTGCCAGTAGTATGGTTGGGACAGGGTCGTTCAATGAGCAGTTCTTC
CDR3 protein: CASSMVGTGSFNEQFF

J gene: TRBJ1-2
D gene: -
V gene: TRBV11-2
clone size: -
CDR3 DNA: TGTGCCAGCAGCCGCGTTAACTATGGCTACACCTTC
CDR3 protein: CASSRVNYGYTF

J gene: TRBJ2-3
D gene: TRBD1
V gene: TRBV7-9
clone size: -
CDR3 DNA: TGTGCCAGCAGCTTAGCTACAGGGGTGAGGTATTTT
CDR3 protein: CASSLATGVRYF

J gene: TRBJ2-3
D gene: TRBD2
V gene: TRBV5-1
clone size: few
CDR3 DNA: TGCGCCAGCAGCCAGGGGACTAGCGGGGGCCGGGATACGCAGTATTTT
CDR3 protein: CASSQGTSGGRDTQYF

J gene: TRBJ1-3
D gene: -
V gene: TRBV4-2
clone size: few
CDR3 DNA: TGTGCCAGCAGCCAAGTAGGCCGGCAGGGCCCCGTCACCATATATTTT
CDR3 protein: CASSQVGRQGPVTIYF

J gene: TRBJ1-4
D gene: TRBD1
V gene: TRBV30
clone size: few
CDR3 DNA: TGTGCCTGGAGTAAGACAGGGTCTGATGAAAAACTGTTTTTT
CDR3 protein: CAWSKTGSDEKLFF

J gene: TRBJ2-2
D gene: -
V gene: TRBV2
clone size: -
CDR3 DNA: TGTGCCAGCAGGCGACAGATCGGGGAGCTGTTTTTT
CDR3 protein: CASRRQIGELFF

J gene: TRBJ2-1
D gene: -
V gene: TRBV19
clone size: few
CDR3 DNA: TGTGCCAGTAGCTCGGACAGACAACTCAACAATGAGCAGTTCTTC
CDR3 protein: CASSSDRQLNNEQFF

J gene: TRBJ2-1
D gene: -
V gene: TRBV28
clone size: few
CDR3 DNA: TGTGCCAGCAGTCGTCCCGCTAGTTTAGGAAATGAGCAGTTCTTC
CDR3 protein: CASSRPASLGNEQFF

J gene: TRBJ2-7
D gene: TRBD1
V gene: TRBV5-5
clone size: -
CDR3 DNA: TGTGCCAGCAGCCGGGACAGGATCTACGAGCAGTACTTC
CDR3 protein: CASSRDRIYEQYF

J gene: TRBJ1-2
D gene: -
V gene: TRBV7-2
clone size: few
CDR3 DNA: TGTGCCAGCAGTCCAGGGGTAAGGGACGGCTACACCTTC
CDR3 protein: CASSPGVRDGYTF

J gene: TRBJ2-3
D gene: -
V gene: TRBV5-4
clone size: -
CDR3 DNA: TGTGCCAGCAGCACCCAGGACAGTTCAGATACGCAGTATTTT
CDR3 protein: CASSTQDSSDTQYF

J gene: TRBJ2-5
D gene: TRBD1
V gene: TRBV7-9
clone size: few
CDR3 DNA: TGTGCCAGCAGTCCCGGGACAGGGGTAGAGACCCAGTACTTC
CDR3 protein: CASSPGTGVETQYF

J gene: TRBJ2-7
D gene: TRBD2
V gene: TRBV6-5
clone size: few
CDR3 DNA: TGTGCCAGCAGGCCTAGCGGGGCAATCTCCTACGAGCAGTACTTC
CDR3 protein: CASRPSGAISYEQYF

J gene: TRBJ1-2
D gene: -
V gene: TRBV5-4
clone size: -
CDR3 DNA: TGTGCCAGCAGCAAGACAGGAGCCTATGGCTACACCTTC
CDR3 protein: CASSKTGAYGYTF

J gene: TRBJ2-1
D gene: -
V gene: TRBV9
clone size: -
CDR3 DNA: TGTGCCAGCAGTACCCGCGGGGAAACCATTTACAATGAGCAGTTCTTC
CDR3 protein: CASSTRGETIYNEQFF

J gene: TRBJ2-7
D gene: TRBD2
V gene: TRBV30
clone size: -
CDR3 DNA: TGTGCCTGGAGTGTCAGGCGGGGGGCCCAAAATTTC
CDR3 protein: CAWSVRRGAQNF

J gene: TRBJ2-3
D gene: -
V gene: TRBV28
clone size: -
CDR3 DNA: TGTGCCAGCTCATCGCTCGGGAGCGGCACAGATACGCAGTATTTT
CDR3 protein: CASSSLGSGTDTQYF

J gene: TRBJ1-1
D gene: TRBD1
V gene: TRBV5-4
clone size: -
CDR3 DNA: TGTGCCAGCAGGGCGAACGGACAGGGAAACACTGAAGCTTTCTTT
CDR3 protein: CASRANGQGNTEAFF

J gene: TRBJ2-7
D gene: -
V gene: TRBV5-1
clone size: -
CDR3 DNA: TGCGCCAGCAGCTTTGGGGCGGCTGGTTACGAGCAGTACTTC
CDR3 protein: CASSFGAAGYEQYF

J gene: TRBJ2-5
D gene: TRBD2
V gene: TRBV5-1
clone size: -
CDR3 DNA: TGCGCCAGCAGCTTTAATAGCGGGGCGAAAGAGACCCAGTACTTC
CDR3 protein: CASSFNSGAKETQYF

J gene: TRBJ1-6
D gene: -
V gene: TRBV6-1
clone size: -
CDR3 DNA: TGTGCCAGCAGTGGGCAGGGAAAGCCTAATTCACCCCTCCACTTT
CDR3 protein: CASSGQGKPNSPLHF

J gene: TRBJ2-3
D gene: TRBD2
V gene: TRBV30
clone size: few
CDR3 DNA: TGTGCCTGTCGACTAGCGGGGAGCACAGATACGCAGTATTTT
CDR3 protein: CACRLAGSTDTQYF

J gene: TRBJ2-7
D gene: -
V gene: TRBV15
clone size: few
CDR3 DNA: TGTGCCACCAGCAGTTTTTCCGCGGGACAGTCTGTGGACGAGCAGTACTTC
CDR3 protein: CATSSFSAGQSVDEQYF

J gene: TRBJ2-7
D gene: TRBD2
V gene: TRBV4-3
clone size: few
CDR3 DNA: TGCGCCAGCAGCCAAGATCGAGCGGGAGAGCAGTACTTC
CDR3 protein: CASSQDRAGEQYF

J gene: TRBJ2-5
D gene: -
V gene: TRBV11-1
clone size: -
CDR3 DNA: TGTGCCAGCAGCTTAGCGTTAAGCGGAGAGACCCAGTACTTC
CDR3 protein: CASSLALSGETQYF

J gene: TRBJ2-1
D gene: -
V gene: TRBV5-6
clone size: few
CDR3 DNA: TGTGCCAGCAGCTTGATAGGGGGCAATGAGCAGTTCTTC
CDR3 protein: CASSLIGGNEQFF

J gene: TRBJ1-5
D gene: -
V gene: TRBV7-2
clone size: -
CDR3 DNA: TGTGCCAGCAGCTACCCCGGGTCTCAGGGCCGAGAGCCCCAGCATTTT
CDR3 protein: CASSYPGSQGREPQHF

J gene: TRBJ2-7
D gene: TRBD1
V gene: TRBV6-6
clone size: -
CDR3 DNA: TGTGCCAGCAGTCAAACCGGGACAGCAAATTACGAGCAGTACTTC
CDR3 protein: CASSQTGTANYEQYF

J gene: TRBJ2-2
D gene: -
V gene: TRBV12-5
clone size: -
CDR3 DNA: TGTGCTAGTGGCAATAGCGGTGAGCTGTTTTTT
CDR3 protein: CASGNSGELFF

J gene: TRBJ1-2
D gene: -
V gene: TRBV28
clone size: -
CDR3 DNA: TGTGCCAGCAGTTTATCTACAGTAACTCGAATCTATGGCTACACCTTC
CDR3 protein: CASSLSTVTRIYGYTF

J gene: TRBJ2-1
D gene: -
V gene: TRBV7-9
clone size: -
CDR3 DNA: TGTGCCAGCAGCTTACGGGCAGGGGATGAGCAGTTCTTC
CDR3 protein: CASSLRAGDEQFF

J gene: TRBJ1-2
D gene: -
V gene: TRBV11-2
clone size: -
CDR3 DNA: TGTGCCAGCAGCTTAGGTTCCAGCGGAAACTATGGCTACACCTTC
CDR3 protein: CASSLGSSGNYGYTF

J gene: TRBJ2-7
D gene: TRBD2
V gene: TRBV7-9
clone size: -
CDR3 DNA: TGTGCCAGCAGCCTATCTAGCGGGGTCTACGAGCAGTACTTC
CDR3 protein: CASSLSSGVYEQYF

J gene: TRBJ2-2
D gene: -
V gene: TRBV7-3
clone size: -
CDR3 DNA: TGTGCCAGCAGCACTGGGGGGGCCGGCCCCGGGGAGCTGTTTTTT
CDR3 protein: CASSTGGAGPGELFF

J gene: TRBJ2-3
D gene: -
V gene: TRBV4-1
clone size: -
CDR3 DNA: TGCGCCAGCAGCCAATTCAATAGCGGTGACACAGATACGCAGTATTTT
CDR3 protein: CASSQFNSGDTDTQYF

J gene: TRBJ2-1
D gene: TRBD2
V gene: TRBV2
clone size: few
CDR3 DNA: TGTGCCAGCAGGGGGAGCGGGGGGAGCGAGCAGTTCTTC
CDR3 protein: CASRGSGGSEQFF

J gene: TRBJ1-3
D gene: TRBD1
V gene: TRBV5-1
clone size: -
CDR3 DNA: TGCGCCAGCAGCACGGGGACAGGGGGCTACAACACCATATATTTT
CDR3 protein: CASSTGTGGYNTIYF

J gene: TRBJ2-1
D gene: TRBD1
V gene: TRBV7-2
clone size: few
CDR3 DNA: TGTGCCAGCAGCTTTACAGGGGTCAATGAGCAGTTCTTC
CDR3 protein: CASSFTGVNEQFF